This TCR beta chain was retrieved from a study of cytomegalovirus exposure and HLA in healthy donors. Study as a whole: Most donors, approximately 82% of some 400 genotyped, fell in the Caucasian-associated ancestry cluster.

PCR was performed using 60 Vbeta and 13 Jbeta primers. Using immunoSEQ multiplex PCR, the repertoire was profiled, and TCRdb retains in-frame clones only, with some absent. The sample has 150,000 to 250,000 clones, 70% to 85% seen once. CDR3 length equals 15 residues. V lost 0 bases and J lost 4; bases outside the gene matches: 2. Germline V gene lookup returns CDR1 MNHEY and CDR2 SMNVEV (reference sequence). Study findings and constraints: Earlier results showed most TCR beta V segments being productive about 87% or about 30% of the time.

With respect to this clone: Its antigen is not identified.

Specimen: PBMCs. V usage is TRBV27 and J usage is TRBJ1-3; TRBD1 matches 8 bases. This TCR came from a woman in her thirties in good health and CMV-seropositive. This CDR3 reads CASSLSYRGGNTIYF. In DNA form, the CDR3 reads TGTGCCAGCAGTTTATCCTACAGGGGGGGAAACACCATATATTTT.